This record concerns one T cell receptor beta chain sequence. The antigen is undetermined. Primers used in a second PCR of roughly 7 to 11 cycles were a sample-barcoded 5' primer and a J-beta primer mix. TCRdb fed the 5' RACE reads into MiXCR, producing one record per CDR3 protein. The data show around 800,000 distinct CDR3 sequences, 46% seen once. This sample is drawn from a study of blood T cells in healthy people across ages. The study's findings and limits: Possibly confounding the expanded clonotype changes was the fact that donor CMV status was unknown. Long-lived and aged donors differed, with more naive CD4+ cells and higher diversity in the long-lived.

This CDR3 is built from 16 residues. Germline V gene lookup returns CDR1 DFQATT and CDR2 SNEGSKA (reference sequence). V was trimmed by 1 base and J by 3 bases, leaving 17 bases between them. Ranging in age from roughly 6 to 90, the donors were healthy Caucasian individuals from Russia. The chain joins TRBV20-1 to TRBJ2-3; D is perhaps TRBD1 (6 bases). Material for sequencing was blood. The receptor's source is a man older than 75 in good health. CDR3 coding DNA: TGCAGTGCTAGAGGCCGAGCGATGGGGGCTACAGATACGCAGTATTTT. Its protein product is CSARGRAMGATDTQYF.